The entry below describes one TCR beta chain. Germline loops: CDR1 KGHDR, CDR2 SFDVKD. The CDR3 loop spans 11 amino acids. The germline V and J ends were trimmed by 5 bases and 8 bases, with 8 bases remaining between them. This record comes from a study of blood T cell repertoires in COVID-19. Across the whole study: Material from acute and convalescent COVID-19 was sourced from the United States, Italy and Spain.

Only in-frame clones appear in the TCRdb table, and some are missing; sequencing was by immunoSEQ multiplex PCR. Here the sample spans around 250,000 clones, roughly 82% being singletons. The sequencing sample was made of peripheral blood. V and J are TRBV24-1 and TRBJ1-1; no definite D call. The TCR originated in an elderly man with acute or convalescent COVID-19. Here the CDR3 reads CATSVGREAFF. CDR3 in DNA: TGTGCCACCAGTGTAGGGAGAGAAGCTTTCTTT.